One sample yielded the 19 T cell receptor beta chains listed below, sequenced in a study of follicular helper T cells after annual influenza vaccination. The assay was immunoSEQ multiplex PCR, and TCRdb's table has in-frame clones only and misses some. The table records approximately 7,400 clones, approximately 87% of them present only once. As for time point: 2014-2015 season, 7 days after vaccination. The material sequenced was CXCR5+ CD38- circulating T follicular helper cells from blood, taken 7 days after influenza vaccination. This sample's subset: circulating Tfh, non-naive CD4+CXCR5+PD-1+ (ICOS+CD38+ or ICOS-CD38-). Every receptor here comes from an adult who received the influenza vaccine.

This chain links TRBV9 with TRBJ2-3; D unresolved. CDR3 length: 14 amino acids. CDR1 and CDR2 (germline): SGDLS, YYNGEE. Trimming took 4 bases from V and 2 from J, leaving 11 bases between them. Written as DNA, the CDR3 is TGTGCCAGCAGCTTGACTGGAGACACAGATACGCAGTATTTT. This translates into CASSLTGDTDTQYF.

V usage is TRBV11-2 and J usage is TRBJ2-5; 10 nucleotides match TRBD2. The CDR3 has 17 residues. V was pared by 4 bases and J by 5 bases, with 13 bases of the junction left unmatched. Germline CDR1 SGHAT, CDR2 FQNNGV. The CDR3 region is CASSSVAGGLAGETQYF. For the CDR3, the DNA is TGTGCCAGCAGCTCCGTAGCGGGGGGCCTGGCCGGGGAGACCCAGTACTTC.

The chain uses TRBV28 and TRBJ2-5; D ambiguous. Per germline, CDR1 MDHEN and CDR2 SYDVKM. V gave up 4 bases and J gave up 6 bases, with 15 bases separating them. CDR3 size: 14 residues. The CDR3 protein is CASSSNQIIKTQYF. For the CDR3, the DNA is TGTGCCAGCAGTTCCAACCAGATTATAAAGACCCAGTACTTC.

V is TRBV28 and J is TRBJ1-1, with 11 bases that match TRBD1. There are 17 residues in the CDR3. Germline V gene lookup returns CDR1 MDHEN and CDR2 SYDVKM. The V segment lost 1 base and the J segment 4 bases; nucleotides outside the gene matches: 8. The CDR3 region is CASSLSGQGARSTEAFF. CDR3 DNA sequence: TGTGCCAGCAGTTTATCTGGACAGGGGGCAAGAAGCACTGAAGCTTTCTTT.

In nucleotides, the CDR3 is TGTGCCAGCAGCTTAGGTGTCCTCTACGAGCAGTACTTC. Translation gives CASSLGVLYEQYF. The chain is built from TRBV11-2 and TRBJ2-7; D unclear. CDR1 is SGHAT, CDR2 FQNNGV, per germline. Between the trimmed V and J ends, which lost 1 base and 3 bases, there was a span of 7 bases. The CDR3 runs to 13 residues. The variable domain in full, completed from reference TRBV11-2 and TRBJ2-7, reads EAGVAQSPRYKIIEKRQSVAFWCNPISGHATLYWYQQILGQGPKLLIQFQNNGVVDDSQLPKDRFSAERLKGVDSTLKIQPAKLEDSAVYLCASSLGVLYEQYFGPGTRLTVT.

V usage is TRBV7-7 and J usage is TRBJ2-2; unclear D gene. The CDR3 is 15 amino acids. Germline CDR1 and CDR2: SSHAT and FNYEAQ (reference sequence). V shed 4 bases and J shed 3 bases, with 12 bases lying between them. The CDR3: CASSSVPGYTGELFF. Here the CDR3 DNA reads TGTGCCAGCAGCTCTGTCCCGGGCTACACCGGGGAGCTGTTTTTT.

This chain joins TRBV6-1 and TRBJ1-1; D unclear. The CDR3 is 13 amino acids. Trimming took 7 bases from V and 1 from J, leaving 10 bases between them. The germline V gene has CDR1 MNHNS and CDR2 SASEGT. The CDR3 loop is CASTVSRNTEAFF. The DNA for the CDR3 is TGTGCCAGCACAGTAAGTAGGAACACTGAAGCTTTCTTT.

This clone has only a few counts. J is TRBJ2-2 and V is TRBV28; 10 positions agree with TRBD1. The CDR3 covers 16 residues. Trimming removed 5 bases from V and 5 bases from J; junction bases left unmatched: 8. Germline CDR1 reads MDHEN; CDR2 reads SYDVKM. The CDR3 region is CASSLRTGGRTGELFF. The CDR3 DNA reads as TGTGCCAGCAGTCTGCGGACAGGGGGACGGACCGGGGAGCTGTTTTTT.

J is TRBJ1-1 and V is TRBV5-5; 8 bases fit TRBD1. CDR1 is SGHKS, CDR2 YYEKEE, per germline (reference sequence). This CDR3 is 15 amino acids long. The J segment lost 8 bases and the V segment lost 4 bases, leaving 13 bases of the junction unmatched. CDR3 in DNA: TGTGCCAGCAGCCAGATACAGGGGGGGTTCTACGAAGCTTTCTTT. Its protein product is CASSQIQGGFYEAFF.

V and J are TRBV10-3 and TRBJ2-2; TRBD1 matches at 9 bases. V lost 4 bases, J lost 13 bases, and 13 bases stayed unmatched. CDR1 is ENHRY and CDR2 is SYGVKD in the germline V gene. The CDR3 totals 15 residues. Here the CDR3 DNA reads TGTGCCATCAGTGCAGACGGACAGGGGACCCTTGGGCTGTTTTTT. It yields the protein CAISADGQGTLGLFF.

The sample holds one count of this clone. V gene TRBV19 combines with J gene TRBJ1-5, with D perhaps TRBD1 (5 bases). Germline V CDR1 and CDR2: LNHDA, SQIVND (reference sequence). CDR3 size: 16 residues. Deletions cut 9 bases from V and 1 base from J, with 19 bases between. This CDR3 reads CARGSGEGRSNQPQHF. CDR3 DNA: TGTGCCAGGGGGTCGGGGGAAGGTCGGAGCAATCAGCCCCAGCATTTT.

This chain links TRBV11-2 with TRBJ2-7, with 9 bases that match TRBD1. Germline CDR1 and CDR2: SGHAT and FQNNGV. V dropped 7 bases and J dropped 5; count of bases not matched to a gene: 6. The CDR3 loop spans 13 amino acids. The CDR3 region is CASTDRGINEQYF. CDR3 DNA: TGTGCCAGCACCGACAGGGGGATAAACGAGCAGTACTTC.

J is TRBJ1-3 and V is TRBV30; D unresolved. The CDR3 is made up of 16 amino acids. Trimming took off 2 bases at V and 0 bases at J, with 14 bases between the two ends. Germline-derived CDR1 and CDR2 are GTSNPN and SVGIG (reference sequence). As DNA, the CDR3 is TGTGCCTGGAGTATGGTGGGTTCGAGCTCTGGAAACACCATATATTTT. Protein product: CAWSMVGSSSGNTIYF. Based on the CDR3 plus reference TRBV30 and TRBJ1-3, the full variable domain is SQTIHQWPATLVQPVGSPLSLECTVEGTSNPNLYWYRQAAGRGLQLLFYSVGIGQISSEVPQNLSASRPQDRQFILSSKKLLLSDSGFYLCAWSMVGSSSGNTIYFGEGSWLTVV.

This chain uses TRBV7-8 with TRBJ2-1; no clear D gene. Trimming pared 1 base from V and 9 bases from J, leaving 7 bases between. The length of the CDR3 is 12 residues. Germline loops: CDR1 SGHVS, CDR2 FQNEAQ. The CDR3 DNA sequence: TGTGCCAGCAGCTTAGAGATGAGTGAGCAGTTCTTC. Translation: CASSLEMSEQFF.

V gene TRBV19 combines with J gene TRBJ1-6, with D possibly being TRBD1 (6 bases). Per germline, CDR1 LNHDA and CDR2 SQIVND (reference sequence). The CDR3 totals 21 residues. Trimming stripped 7 bases from V and 0 bases from J, with 28 bases between. The CDR3, as DNA: TGTGCCAGTACCAATAGGGGGAGAATCGTAATCCTTTACTCCTATAATTCACCCCTCCACTTT. Translation gives CASTNRGRIVILYSYNSPLHF.

This clone was counted between two and nine times. This chain connects TRBV7-9 to TRBJ1-2; D ambiguous. Germline CDR1 is SEHNR and CDR2 is FQNEAQ (reference sequence). The CDR3 covers 13 residues. Trimming cost V 1 base and J 10 bases, with 13 bases left between them. CDR3 loop: CASSLDLKGDYTF. CDR3 sequence (DNA): TGTGCCAGCAGCTTAGATCTTAAGGGTGACTACACCTTC.

The chain couples TRBV30 to TRBJ1-2; D may be TRBD1 (5 bases). Deletions cut 0 bases from V and 4 bases from J, with 9 bases between. The CDR3 is made up of 13 amino acids. CDR1 and CDR2 (germline): GTSNPN, SVGIG (reference sequence). This CDR3 is CAWSVQATYGYTF. The CDR3 DNA sequence: TGTGCCTGGAGTGTACAGGCGACCTATGGCTACACCTTC.

The chain has TRBV6-5 and TRBJ2-1; D is uncertain. Germline assignment: CDR1 MNHEY and CDR2 SVGAGI. This CDR3 has 14 residues. V gave up 6 bases and J gave up 3 bases, with 12 bases separating them. CDR3 loop: CASSLPGRYNEQFF. For the CDR3, the DNA is TGTGCCAGCAGCCTCCCTGGCCGCTACAATGAGCAGTTCTTC.

This chain links TRBV5-6 with TRBJ2-1, with TRBD2 matching 10 bases. The CDR3 consists of 17 residues. V shed 4 bases, J shed 4 bases, and the junction held 11 bases outside the gene matches. Germline CDR1 reads SGHDT; CDR2 reads YYEEEE. The CDR3 DNA reads as TGTGCCAGCAGCACCCTACTAGCGGGGTCCCTTTACAATGAGCAGTTCTTC. Translated: CASSTLLAGSLYNEQFF.